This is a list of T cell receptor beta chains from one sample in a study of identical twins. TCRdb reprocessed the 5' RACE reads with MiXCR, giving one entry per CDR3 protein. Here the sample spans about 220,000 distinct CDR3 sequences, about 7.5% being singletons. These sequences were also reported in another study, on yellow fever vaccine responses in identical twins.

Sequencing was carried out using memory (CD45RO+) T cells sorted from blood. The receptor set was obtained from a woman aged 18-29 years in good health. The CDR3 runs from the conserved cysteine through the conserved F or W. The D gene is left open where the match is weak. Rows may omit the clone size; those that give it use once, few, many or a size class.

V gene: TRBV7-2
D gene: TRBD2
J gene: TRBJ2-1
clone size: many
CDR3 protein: CASTPGLAAYNEQFF
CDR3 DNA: TGTGCCAGCACCCCGGGACTAGCGGCCTACAATGAGCAGTTCTTC

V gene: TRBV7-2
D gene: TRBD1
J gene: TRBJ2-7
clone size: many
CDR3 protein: CASSFSLGQASYEQYF
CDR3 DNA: TGTGCCAGCAGCTTTTCGTTGGGACAGGCATCCTACGAGCAGTACTTC

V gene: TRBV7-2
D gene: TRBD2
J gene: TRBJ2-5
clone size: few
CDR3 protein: CASSLAAGGLETQYF
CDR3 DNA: TGTGCCAGCAGCTTAGCGGCGGGAGGGTTAGAGACCCAGTACTTC

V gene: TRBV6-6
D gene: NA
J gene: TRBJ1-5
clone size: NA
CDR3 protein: CASIRGTDQPQHF
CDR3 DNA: TGTGCCAGCATTCGTGGGACCGATCAGCCCCAGCATTTT

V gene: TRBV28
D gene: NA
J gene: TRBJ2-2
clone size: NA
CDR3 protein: CASRPGIGELFF
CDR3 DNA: TGTGCCAGCAGACCGGGAATCGGGGAGCTGTTTTTT

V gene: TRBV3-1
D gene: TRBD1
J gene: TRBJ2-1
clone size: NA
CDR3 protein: CASSQLLRDRGLNEQFF
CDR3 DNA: TGTGCCAGCAGCCAACTTCTCCGGGACAGGGGACTGAATGAGCAGTTCTTC

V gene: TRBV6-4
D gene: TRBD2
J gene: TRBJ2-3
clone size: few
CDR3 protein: CASSDSPSGSADTQYF
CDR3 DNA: TGTGCCAGCAGTGACTCGCCTAGCGGGAGTGCCGATACGCAGTATTTT

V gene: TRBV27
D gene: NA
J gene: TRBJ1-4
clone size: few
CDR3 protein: CASSLRAGLSEKLFF
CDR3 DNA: TGTGCCAGCAGTTTAAGGGCAGGCTTAAGTGAAAAACTGTTTTTT

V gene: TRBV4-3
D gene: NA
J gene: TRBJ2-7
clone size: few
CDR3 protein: CASSREYTLGEQYF
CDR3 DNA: TGCGCCAGCAGCCGTGAATACACTCTAGGCGAGCAGTACTTC

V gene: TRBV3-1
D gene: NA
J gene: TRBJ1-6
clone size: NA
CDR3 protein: CASSQDNRYSPLHF
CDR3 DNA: TGTGCCAGCAGCCAAGATAACAGGTATTCACCCCTCCACTTT

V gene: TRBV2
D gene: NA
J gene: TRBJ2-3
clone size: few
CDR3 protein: CASSEGATDTQYF
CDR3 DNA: TGTGCCAGCAGTGAAGGGGCCACAGATACGCAGTATTTT

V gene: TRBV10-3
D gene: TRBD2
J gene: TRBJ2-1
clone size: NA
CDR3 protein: CATAFGGSSYNEQFF
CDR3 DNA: TGTGCCACCGCGTTCGGCGGGAGCTCCTACAATGAGCAGTTCTTC

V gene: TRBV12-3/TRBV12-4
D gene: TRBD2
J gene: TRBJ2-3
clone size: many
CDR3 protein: CASRNSGGPSDTQYF
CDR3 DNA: TGTGCCAGCAGAAATAGCGGGGGCCCTTCCGATACGCAGTATTTT

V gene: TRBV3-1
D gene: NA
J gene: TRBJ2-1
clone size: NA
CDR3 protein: CASSQDRVRISYNEQFF
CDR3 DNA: TGTGCCAGCAGCCAAGATCGAGTACGGATCTCCTACAATGAGCAGTTCTTC

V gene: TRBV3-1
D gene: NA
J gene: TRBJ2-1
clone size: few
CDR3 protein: CASSQEGGWGEQFF
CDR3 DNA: TGTGCCAGCAGCCAAGAAGGGGGTTGGGGTGAGCAGTTCTTC

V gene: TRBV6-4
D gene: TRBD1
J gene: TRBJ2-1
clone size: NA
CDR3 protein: CASSPTPGQGYNEQFF
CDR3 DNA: TGTGCCAGCAGTCCAACACCGGGACAGGGTTACAATGAGCAGTTCTTC

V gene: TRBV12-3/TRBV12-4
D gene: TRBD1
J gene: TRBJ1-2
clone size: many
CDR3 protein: CASSPRDRGSRYGYTF
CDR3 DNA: TGTGCCAGCAGTCCTAGGGACAGGGGGAGTCGCTATGGCTACACCTTC

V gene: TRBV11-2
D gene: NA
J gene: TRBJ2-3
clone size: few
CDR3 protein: CASSSGLAKWDTQYF
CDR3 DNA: TGTGCCAGCAGCTCGGGACTCGCGAAGTGGGATACGCAGTATTTT

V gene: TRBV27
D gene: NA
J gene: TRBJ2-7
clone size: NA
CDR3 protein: CASSHLGVADSYEQYF
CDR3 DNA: TGTGCCAGCAGTCACCTCGGTGTAGCCGACTCCTACGAGCAGTACTTC

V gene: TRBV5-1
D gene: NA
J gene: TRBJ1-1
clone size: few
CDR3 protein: CASSPGPTRTEAFF
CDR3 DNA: TGCGCCAGCAGTCCGGGACCCACCCGGACTGAAGCTTTCTTT

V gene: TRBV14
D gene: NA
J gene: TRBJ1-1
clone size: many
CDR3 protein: CASSQNTEAFF
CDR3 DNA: TGTGCCAGCAGCCAGAACACTGAAGCTTTCTTT

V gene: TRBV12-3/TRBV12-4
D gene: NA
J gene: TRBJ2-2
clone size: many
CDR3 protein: CASTYAYTGELFF
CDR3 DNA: TGTGCCAGCACCTATGCCTACACCGGGGAGCTGTTTTTT

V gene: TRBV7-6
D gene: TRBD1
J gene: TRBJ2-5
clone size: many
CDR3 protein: CASSFTGDRQETQYF
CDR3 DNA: TGTGCCAGCAGCTTTACAGGGGACAGGCAAGAGACCCAGTACTTC

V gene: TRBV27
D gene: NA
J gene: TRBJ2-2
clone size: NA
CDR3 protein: CASRRDENTGELFF
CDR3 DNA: TGTGCCAGCAGACGGGACGAGAACACCGGGGAGCTGTTTTTT

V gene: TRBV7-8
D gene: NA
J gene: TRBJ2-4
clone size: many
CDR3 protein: CASSPGGAGNIQYF
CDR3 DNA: TGTGCCAGCAGCCCTGGGGGCGCCGGAAACATTCAGTACTTC

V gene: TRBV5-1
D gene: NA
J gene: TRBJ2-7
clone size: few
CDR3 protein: CASSPLEVSYEQYF
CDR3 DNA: TGCGCCAGCAGCCCGCTAGAAGTGTCCTACGAGCAGTACTTC

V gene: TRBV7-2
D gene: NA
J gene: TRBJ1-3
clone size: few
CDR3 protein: CASSFRGATGNTIYF
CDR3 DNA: TGTGCCAGCAGCTTTAGAGGGGCGACTGGAAACACCATATATTTT